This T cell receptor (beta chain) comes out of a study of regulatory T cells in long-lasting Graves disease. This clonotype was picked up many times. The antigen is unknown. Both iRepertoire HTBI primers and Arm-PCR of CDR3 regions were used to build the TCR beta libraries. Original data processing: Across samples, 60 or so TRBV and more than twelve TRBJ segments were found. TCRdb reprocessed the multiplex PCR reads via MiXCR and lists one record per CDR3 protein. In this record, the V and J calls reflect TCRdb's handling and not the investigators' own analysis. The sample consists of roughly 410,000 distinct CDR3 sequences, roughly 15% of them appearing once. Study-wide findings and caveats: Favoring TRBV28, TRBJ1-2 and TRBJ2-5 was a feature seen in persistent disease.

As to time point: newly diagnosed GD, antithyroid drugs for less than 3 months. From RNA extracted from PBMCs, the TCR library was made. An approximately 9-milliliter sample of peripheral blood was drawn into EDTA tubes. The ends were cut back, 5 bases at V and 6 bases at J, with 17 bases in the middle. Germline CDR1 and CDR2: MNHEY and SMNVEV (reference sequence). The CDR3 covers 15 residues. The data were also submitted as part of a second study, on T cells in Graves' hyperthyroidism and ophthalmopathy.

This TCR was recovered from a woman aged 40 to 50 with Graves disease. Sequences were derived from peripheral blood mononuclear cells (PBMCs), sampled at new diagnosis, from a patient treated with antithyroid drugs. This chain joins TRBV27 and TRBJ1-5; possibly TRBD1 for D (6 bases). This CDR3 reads CASSTTWGGGQPQHF. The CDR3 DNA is TGTGCCAGCAGTACGACATGGGGGGGCGGTCAGCCCCAGCATTTT.